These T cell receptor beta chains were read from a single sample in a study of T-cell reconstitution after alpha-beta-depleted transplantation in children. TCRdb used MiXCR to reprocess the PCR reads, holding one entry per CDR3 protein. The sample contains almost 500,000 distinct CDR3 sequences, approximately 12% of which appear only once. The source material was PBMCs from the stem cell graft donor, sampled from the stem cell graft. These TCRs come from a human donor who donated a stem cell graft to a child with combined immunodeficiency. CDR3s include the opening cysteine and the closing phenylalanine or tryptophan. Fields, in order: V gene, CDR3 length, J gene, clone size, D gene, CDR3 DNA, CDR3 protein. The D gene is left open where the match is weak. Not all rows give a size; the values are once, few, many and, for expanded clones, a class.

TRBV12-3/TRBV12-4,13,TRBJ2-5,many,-,TGTGCCAGCACCCCTCTTGGAGGAGAGACCCAGTACTTC,CASTPLGGETQYF
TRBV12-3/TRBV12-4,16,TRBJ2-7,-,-,TGTGCCAGCAGTTTATGGGGTGAGGAGAACCCCTACGAGCAGTACTTC,CASSLWGEENPYEQYF
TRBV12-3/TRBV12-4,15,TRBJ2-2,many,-,TGTGCCAGCAGTTTAGGTCTGGGTGGAACCGGGGAGCTGTTTTTT,CASSLGLGGTGELFF
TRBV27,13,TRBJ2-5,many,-,TGTGCCAGCAGTGTACGCTACCAAGAGACCCAGTACTTC,CASSVRYQETQYF
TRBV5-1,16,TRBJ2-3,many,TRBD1,TGCGCCAGCAGCTTAGGGACAGGGCCTAGCACAGATACGCAGTATTTT,CASSLGTGPSTDTQYF
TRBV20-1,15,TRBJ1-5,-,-,TGCAGTGCTGGTGGTGTGGTAGGTCGCAATCAGCCCCAGCATTTT,CSAGGVVGRNQPQHF
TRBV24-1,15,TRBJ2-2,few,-,TGTGCCACCGGGCCCCAGGGAATGAACACCGGGGAGCTGTTTTTT,CATGPQGMNTGELFF
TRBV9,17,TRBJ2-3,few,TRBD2,TGTGCCAGCAGCGTAGACCCTAGCGGGGGGGCCACAGATACGCAGTATTTT,CASSVDPSGGATDTQYF
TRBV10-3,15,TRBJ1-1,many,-,TGTGCCATCAGCCCTACAGGTCGGGAGAACACTGAAGCTTTCTTT,CAISPTGRENTEAFF
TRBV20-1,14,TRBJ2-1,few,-,TGCAGTGCTAGAAGAAGGCGGGAAATCAATGAGCAGTTCTTC,CSARRRREINEQFF
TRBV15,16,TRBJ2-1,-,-,TGTGCCACCAGCAGATCCTCTATAGACCTTCACGATGAGCAGTTCTTC,CATSRSSIDLHDEQFF
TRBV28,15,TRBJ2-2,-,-,TGTGCCAGCAGTCCGCCAGGGGCGGGCACCGGGGAGCTGTTTTTT,CASSPPGAGTGELFF
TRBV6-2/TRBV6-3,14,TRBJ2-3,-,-,TGTGCCACTGACGGACAGACTAGCACAGATACGCAGTATTTT,CATDGQTSTDTQYF
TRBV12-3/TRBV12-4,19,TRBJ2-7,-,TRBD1,TGTGCCAGCAGTTTAGCCCTAGACGGACAGGGCCGGGTTTCCTACGAGCAGTACTTC,CASSLALDGQGRVSYEQYF
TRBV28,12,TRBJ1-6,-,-,TGTGCCAGCAGTCAGTCGGATTCACCCCTCCACTTT,CASSQSDSPLHF
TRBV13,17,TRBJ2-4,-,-,TGTGCCAGCAGCTCCAAGGGAGGGGGCGCGACTGGAAACATTCAGTACTTC,CASSSKGGGATGNIQYF
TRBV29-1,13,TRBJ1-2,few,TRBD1,TGCAGCGTGGGACAGGGGATGGACTATGGCTACACCTTC,CSVGQGMDYGYTF
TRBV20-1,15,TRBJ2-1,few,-,TGCAGTGCTAGTCCAGGGGTCCTGGTGCACAATGAGCAGTTCTTC,CSASPGVLVHNEQFF
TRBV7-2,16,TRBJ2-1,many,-,TGTGCCAGCAGCCCATCAAGCGGACCCGCTTACAATGAGCAGTTCTTC,CASSPSSGPAYNEQFF
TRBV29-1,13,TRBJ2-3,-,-,TGCAGCGTTGGACCCCTAGAGAGGAATACGCAGTATTTT,CSVGPLERNTQYF